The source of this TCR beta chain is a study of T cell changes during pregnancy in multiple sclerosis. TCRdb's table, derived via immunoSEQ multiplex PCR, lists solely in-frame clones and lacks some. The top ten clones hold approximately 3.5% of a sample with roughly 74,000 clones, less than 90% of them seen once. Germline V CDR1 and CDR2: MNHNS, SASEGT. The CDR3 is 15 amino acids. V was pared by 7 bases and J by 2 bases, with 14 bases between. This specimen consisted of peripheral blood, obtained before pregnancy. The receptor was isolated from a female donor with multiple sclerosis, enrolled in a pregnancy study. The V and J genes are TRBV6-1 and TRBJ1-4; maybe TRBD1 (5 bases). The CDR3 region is CASKLTTDTNEKLFF. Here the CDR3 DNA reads TGTGCCAGCAAGTTAACGACAGACACTAATGAAAAACTGTTTTTT.